The 13 T cell receptor beta chains below come from one sample, sequenced in a study of T cells in Graves' hyperthyroidism and ophthalmopathy. Using RNA transcripts as the source, TCR beta CDR3 regions were amplified. HTBI primers drove first-round RT-PCR of the TCR CDR3. TCRdb fed the multiplex PCR reads into MiXCR, producing one record per CDR3 protein. The table has approximately 530,000 distinct CDR3 sequences, about 20% seen once. Sequencing input: blood. The origin of the receptors is a man aged 35 to 55 with Graves' ophthalmopathy.

The chain links TRBV28 to TRBJ2-7, with 9 bases lining up with TRBD1. In germline, CDR1 is MDHEN, CDR2 SYDVKM. Trimming at V came to 6 bases and at J to 4 bases, leaving 10 bases not matched to a gene. This CDR3 spans 15 amino acids. Written as DNA, the CDR3 is TGTGCCAGCAGCTTACCGGGACAGGGCATATACGAGCAGTACTTC. It yields the protein CASSLPGQGIYEQYF.

This clonotype was counted many times. This chain links TRBV28 with TRBJ2-5, with D tentatively TRBD1 (5 bases). V shed 5 bases and J shed 6 bases, with 16 bases lying between them. The CDR3 has 14 residues. Germline V CDR1 and CDR2: MDHEN, SYDVKM. CDR3 loop: CASSPVDSPKTQYF. The CDR3 DNA follows: TGTGCCAGCAGTCCAGTCGACAGTCCAAAGACCCAGTACTTC.

This clonotype was picked up a small number of times. The chain has TRBV20-1 and TRBJ1-1; D is unclear. V lost 1 base and J 7 bases, leaving 10 bases between the germline ends. This CDR3 is 12 amino acids long. Per the germline V gene, CDR1 is DFQATT and CDR2 is SNEGSKA (reference sequence). The CDR3 DNA follows: TGCAGTGCTAGAGGGGGAACCTATGAAGCTTTCTTT. Amino acids: CSARGGTYEAFF.

This clonotype was found a few times. The chain links TRBV6-2 or TRBV6-3 to TRBJ2-7, with D perhaps TRBD2 (5 bases). Germline CDR1 reads MNHEY; CDR2 reads SVGEGT. V lost 5 bases and J 3 bases, leaving 14 bases between the germline ends. The CDR3 has 14 residues. The CDR3 DNA follows: TGTGCCAGCAGTCACCCCTCGGGGATCTACGAGCAGTACTTC. Protein sequence: CASSHPSGIYEQYF.

This clonotype was counted between two and nine times. V gene TRBV18 combines with J gene TRBJ2-3; a weak D match, TRBD1 (6 bases). CDR3 length equals 16 residues. Between the trimmed V and J ends, which lost 3 bases and 1 base, there was a span of 14 bases. Germline V gene lookup returns CDR1 KGHSH and CDR2 LQKENI. Here the CDR3 DNA reads TGTGCCAGCTCACCCTTACAGGGTAGTGGCACAGATACGCAGTATTTT. It encodes CASSPLQGSGTDTQYF. The whole variable domain, remainder taken from reference TRBV18 and TRBJ2-3, is NAGVMQNPRHLVRRRGQEARLRCSPMKGHSHVYWYRQLPEEGLKFMVYLQKENIIDESGMPKERFSAEFPKEGPSILRIQQVVRGDSAAYFCASSPLQGSGTDTQYFGPGTRLTVL.

This clonotype came up many times. The chain combines TRBV2 with TRBJ2-7, with D possibly TRBD2 on 6 matching bases. This CDR3 comprises 16 residues. Germline CDR1 and CDR2: SNHLY and FYNNEI. V was shortened by 0 bases and J by 3 bases, with 15 bases between the two germline ends. The CDR3 loop is CASSEAYRNGGYEQYF. The CDR3 bases are TGTGCCAGCAGTGAAGCGTATCGGAACGGGGGCTACGAGCAGTACTTC.

The table lists this clonotype with many counts. The junction departs from the called germline gene at one end, perhaps through a read error. The V and J genes are TRBV11-1 and TRBJ2-3; no reliable D call. The CDR3 is 13 amino acids. The germline CDR1 and CDR2 sequences are SGHAT and FQDESV (reference sequence). The DNA of the CDR3 is TGTGTCAGCAGCTTGAGCTACACAGATACGCAGTATTTT. This gives the protein CVSSLSYTDTQYF. Combining the CDR3 with reference TRBV11-1 and TRBJ2-3 gives the whole variable domain EAEVAQSPRYKITEKSQAVAFWCDPISGHATLYWYRQILGQGPELLVQFQDESVVDDSQLPKDRFSAERLKGVDSTLKIQPAELGDSAMYLCVSSLSYTDTQYFGPGTRLTVL.

This clonotype was detected many times. V usage is TRBV12-3 or TRBV12-4 and J usage is TRBJ2-5, with D hard to call. The CDR3 length is 13 residues. V lost 2 bases to trimming and J lost 1 base, with 5 bases between them. The CDR3 loop is CASSLYGQETQYF. The CDR3, as DNA: TGTGCCAGCAGTTTATACGGCCAAGAGACCCAGTACTTC.

This clonotype was detected ten times or more. The V and J genes are TRBV30 and TRBJ2-7; possibly TRBD2 for D (6 bases). The CDR3 sequence is 12 residues long. The V gene lost 7 bases and the J gene lost 0 bases, with 10 bases spanning the gap. CDR1 and CDR2 (germline): GTSNPN, SVGIG (reference sequence). DNA of the CDR3: TGTGCCTTTCGGGACTTCTCCTACGAGCAGTACTTC. It yields the protein CAFRDFSYEQYF.

This clonotype occurred a few times. The junction does not match germline at one end; this may be a read error. The J gene is TRBJ1-2, the V gene TRBV27; D perhaps matches TRBD1 (5 bases). The CDR3 sequence is 14 residues long. The germline V gene encodes CDR1 MNHEY and CDR2 SMNVEV (reference sequence). The DNA for the CDR3 is TGTGCCAGCAGTTCCAGGGATAACCACTACGGCTACACCTTC. Its protein is CASSSRDNHYGYTF.

V is TRBV5-5 and J is TRBJ2-5; the D gene is possibly TRBD1 (5 bases). V gave up 1 base and J gave up 5 bases, with 15 bases separating them. This CDR3 region has 15 residues. Germline-derived CDR1 and CDR2 are SGHKS and YYEKEE (reference sequence). CDR3 residues: CASSLRVGAEETQYF. CDR3 nucleotide sequence: TGTGCCAGCAGCTTGAGAGTAGGGGCCGAGGAGACCCAGTACTTC.

V gene TRBV6-1 combines with J gene TRBJ2-2, with D perhaps matching TRBD1 or TRBD2 (6 bases each). The CDR3 has 14 amino acids. Germline CDR1 MNHNS, CDR2 SASEGT. V was cut by 7 bases and J by 4 bases, with 13 bases left in between. CDR3 region: CASTGGSGTGELFF. The CDR3, as DNA: TGTGCCAGCACCGGGGGCTCAGGCACCGGGGAGCTGTTTTTT.

This clonotype occurred many times. V is TRBV7-2 and J is TRBJ1-1; D not resolved. Trimming cost V 8 bases and J 1 base, with 11 bases left between them. Per the germline V gene, CDR1 is SGHTA and CDR2 is FQGNSA. The CDR3 loop spans 13 amino acids. CDR3 sequence reads: CASGLGGNTEAFF. In DNA, the CDR3 is TGTGCCAGCGGGCTGGGAGGGAACACTGAAGCTTTCTTT.